Listed below are T cell receptor beta chains from one sample, sequenced in a study of CD8 T cells in ankylosing spondylitis. TCRdb passed the 5' RACE reads through MiXCR, listing each CDR3 protein once. Of about 540,000 distinct CDR3 sequences in the sample, approximately 12% were seen once. The sequencing sample was made of blood, either unsorted or a sorted T cell fraction (not recorded which). The receptors come from a male donor with ankylosing spondylitis. The CDR3 runs from the conserved cysteine through the conserved F or W. The D gene is left open where the match is weak. Part of the rows lack a size; the others show once, few, many or a class for expanded clones.

NA	TRBV10-3	TRBD2	TRBJ2-1	CATGESGSPYNEQFF	TGTGCCACAGGAGAGAGCGGGAGCCCCTACAATGAGCAGTTCTTC
NA	TRBV14	TRBD1	TRBJ2-1	CASSRQGEYVNNEQFF	TGTGCCAGCAGCCGACAGGGGGAATATGTGAACAATGAGCAGTTCTTC
NA	TRBV14	NA	TRBJ1-1	CASSQWNGNTEAFF	TGTGCCAGCAGCCAATGGAACGGGAACACTGAAGCTTTCTTT
NA	TRBV24-1	TRBD2	TRBJ2-5	CATSETSGRAWETQYF	TGTGCCACCAGTGAGACTAGCGGGAGGGCATGGGAGACCCAGTACTTC
many	TRBV20-1	NA	TRBJ2-1	CSADKGDSYNEQFF	TGCAGTGCCGATAAGGGGGACTCCTACAATGAGCAGTTCTTC
NA	TRBV11-2	TRBD1	TRBJ2-1	CASSLLRNRGRGYNEQFF	TGTGCCAGCAGCTTACTCCGTAACAGGGGGCGCGGGTACAATGAGCAGTTCTTC
NA	TRBV21-1	NA	TRBJ2-1	CASSMGRREQFF	TGTGCCAGCAGCATGGGACGGAGAGAGCAGTTCTTC
few	TRBV11-2	TRBD1	TRBJ1-1	CASSLEPGGTEAFF	TGTGCCAGCAGCTTAGAGCCAGGGGGCACTGAAGCTTTCTTT
few	TRBV11-2	NA	TRBJ2-1	CASSSQGYYNEQFF	TGTGCCAGCAGCTCACAGGGTTACTACAATGAGCAGTTCTTC
NA	TRBV20-1	NA	TRBJ1-5	CSAPPEGVDNQPQHF	TGCAGTGCACCCCCGGAGGGGGTGGACAATCAGCCCCAGCATTTT
NA	TRBV24-1	NA	TRBJ2-5	CATSDLEQANRETQYF	TGTGCCACCAGTGACCTCGAACAGGCAAACCGGGAGACCCAGTACTTC
many	TRBV12-3/TRBV12-4	NA	TRBJ1-2	CASSFWDPPIEGYTF	TGTGCCAGCAGTTTTTGGGATCCCCCCATCGAGGGCTACACCTTC
few	TRBV7-9	TRBD2	TRBJ2-3	CASSLRLAGDTQYF	TGTGCCAGCAGCTTAAGACTAGCGGGAGATACGCAGTATTTT
NA	TRBV20-1	TRBD2	TRBJ2-5	CSATISGRKKETQYF	TGCAGTGCGACGATTAGCGGGAGGAAGAAAGAGACCCAGTACTTC
NA	TRBV12-3/TRBV12-4	TRBD2	TRBJ2-3	CASRNSVGRENTDTQYF	TGTGCCAGCAGGAACTCGGTTGGGCGGGAGAATACAGATACGCAGTATTTT
NA	TRBV20-1	TRBD2	TRBJ2-3	CSARVRQVLAGVADTQYF	TGCAGTGCTAGGGTTCGGCAGGTCCTAGCGGGAGTGGCAGATACGCAGTATTTT
few	TRBV3-1	NA	TRBJ1-1	CASSQDGGRSMNTEAFF	TGTGCCAGCAGCCAAGATGGGGGGAGAAGTATGAACACTGAAGCTTTCTTT
few	TRBV5-5	NA	TRBJ2-7	CASSFEGAYEQYF	TGTGCCAGCAGCTTTGAGGGGGCCTACGAGCAGTACTTC
NA	TRBV2	TRBD2	TRBJ2-7	CASRRTSGSYEQYF	TGTGCCAGCAGACGGACTAGCGGCTCCTACGAGCAGTACTTC
few	TRBV5-1	TRBD1	TRBJ2-2	CATTTGTGSAGELFF	TGCGCCACCACCACCGGGACAGGGAGTGCCGGGGAGCTGTTTTTT
NA	TRBV30	NA	TRBJ1-3	CAWSLRSGGNTIYF	TGTGCCTGGAGCCTTCGTTCCGGGGGAAACACCATATATTTT
few	TRBV12-3/TRBV12-4	TRBD1	TRBJ2-2	CASSLDAGGNTGELFF	TGTGCCAGCAGTTTAGATGCAGGGGGGAACACCGGGGAGCTGTTTTTT
many	TRBV5-6	NA	TRBJ1-5	CASSLLGQNQPQHF	TGTGCCAGCAGCCTCTTGGGACAAAATCAGCCCCAGCATTTT
NA	TRBV2	NA	TRBJ2-5	CASTKGRQETQYF	TGTGCCAGCACTAAGGGGAGGCAAGAGACCCAGTACTTC
many	TRBV12-3/TRBV12-4	NA	TRBJ2-3	CASSPASDTQYF	TGTGCCAGCAGTCCCGCGTCAGATACGCAGTATTTT
few	TRBV7-9	NA	TRBJ2-7	CASSLGTARTYEQYF	TGTGCCAGCAGCTTAGGGACAGCGAGGACCTACGAGCAGTACTTC
NA	TRBV5-4	NA	TRBJ2-3	CASSRGGGVSTDTQYF	TGTGCCAGCAGCCGGGGTGGCGGCGTTAGCACAGATACGCAGTATTTT
few	TRBV3-1	NA	TRBJ2-2	CASSHPPGLPPGTGELFF	TGTGCCAGCAGCCACCCTCCGGGACTCCCGCCGGGTACCGGGGAGCTGTTTTTT
few	TRBV9	NA	TRBJ1-5	CASSAIKEGTGRYCNQPQHF	TGTGCCAGCAGCGCCATCAAGGAGGGGACCGGGAGGTATTGCAATCAGCCCCAGCATTTT
many	TRBV20-1	TRBD1	TRBJ1-5	CSAKDDGQGERQPQHF	TGCAGTGCTAAAGATGACGGACAGGGAGAACGACAGCCCCAGCATTTT
NA	TRBV24-1	TRBD2	TRBJ2-2	CATSDPLAGAGGELFF	TGTGCCACCAGTGACCCACTAGCGGGAGCGGGCGGGGAGCTGTTTTTT
NA	TRBV28	NA	TRBJ2-6	CASSPPGGSGANVLTF	TGTGCCAGCAGCCCACCAGGCGGCTCTGGGGCCAACGTCCTGACTTTC
many	TRBV5-1	TRBD1	TRBJ2-3	CASSGQGADTQYF	TGCGCCAGCAGCGGACAGGGCGCAGATACGCAGTATTTT
NA	TRBV12-3/TRBV12-4	TRBD1	TRBJ2-3	CASSFTRTGTDTQYF	TGTGCCAGCAGTTTTACCCGGACAGGGACCGATACGCAGTATTTT
many	TRBV20-1	NA	TRBJ2-1	CSAPIGVDEQFF	TGCAGTGCCCCTATCGGGGTGGATGAGCAGTTCTTC
NA	TRBV7-2	NA	TRBJ1-2	CASSFRSQRGYTF	TGTGCCAGCAGCTTCCGATCCCAGAGAGGCTACACCTTC
many	TRBV29-1	TRBD1	TRBJ1-2	CSVGNRDSNYGYTF	TGCAGCGTTGGAAATCGGGACAGCAACTATGGCTACACCTTC
NA	TRBV6-1	TRBD2	TRBJ2-1	CASSRLAGIYNEQFF	TGTGCCAGCAGCCGACTAGCGGGAATCTACAATGAGCAGTTCTTC
NA	TRBV3-1	TRBD2	TRBJ2-5	CASSLGSGSRETQYF	TGTGCCAGCAGCCTTGGAAGCGGGAGTCGGGAGACCCAGTACTTC
few	TRBV20-1	NA	TRBJ2-3	CSASTTRTGAPDTQYF	TGCAGTGCTAGCACCACTCGTACGGGAGCCCCAGATACGCAGTATTTT
NA	TRBV5-1	TRBD1	TRBJ2-1	CASSPVDRVPLVDNEQFF	TGCGCCAGCAGCCCCGTGGACAGGGTTCCGTTGGTTGACAATGAGCAGTTCTTC
NA	TRBV10-1	TRBD2	TRBJ2-1	CATSKERERLRNNEQFF	TGCGCCACTTCTAAGGAGCGGGAGAGACTGCGGAACAATGAGCAGTTCTTC
NA	TRBV12-3/TRBV12-4	NA	TRBJ1-2	CASSRQVAFGYTF	TGTGCCAGCAGTAGACAGGTTGCCTTTGGCTACACCTTC
NA	TRBV3-1	NA	TRBJ1-2	CASSQGSTRGLGYTF	TGTGCCAGCAGCCAAGGGTCAACCCGGGGTCTTGGCTACACCTTC
NA	TRBV20-1	NA	TRBJ2-1	CSARDPSTNGDEQFF	TGCAGTGCTAGAGATCCTTCGACCAACGGGGATGAGCAGTTCTTC
few	TRBV7-9	TRBD1	TRBJ2-2	CASSAQGTGELFF	TGTGCCAGCAGCGCACAGGGGACCGGGGAGCTGTTTTTT
few	TRBV20-1	NA	TRBJ1-1	CSASPHVNTEAFF	TGCAGTGCTAGTCCCCACGTGAACACTGAAGCTTTCTTT
many	TRBV29-1	NA	TRBJ2-7	CSVRTSSYEQYF	TGCAGCGTCCGTACAAGCTCCTACGAGCAGTACTTC